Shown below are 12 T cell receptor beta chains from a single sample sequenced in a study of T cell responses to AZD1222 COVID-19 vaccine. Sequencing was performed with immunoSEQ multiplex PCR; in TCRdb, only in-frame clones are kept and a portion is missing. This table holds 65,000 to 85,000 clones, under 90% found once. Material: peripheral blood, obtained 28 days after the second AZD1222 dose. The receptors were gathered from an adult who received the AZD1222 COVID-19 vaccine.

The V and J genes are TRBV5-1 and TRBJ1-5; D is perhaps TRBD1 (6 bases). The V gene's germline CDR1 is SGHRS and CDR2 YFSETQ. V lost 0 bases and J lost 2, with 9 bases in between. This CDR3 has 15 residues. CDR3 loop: CASSLDSGGNQPQHF. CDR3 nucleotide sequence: TGCGCCAGCAGCTTGGATTCAGGGGGCAATCAGCCCCAGCATTTT.

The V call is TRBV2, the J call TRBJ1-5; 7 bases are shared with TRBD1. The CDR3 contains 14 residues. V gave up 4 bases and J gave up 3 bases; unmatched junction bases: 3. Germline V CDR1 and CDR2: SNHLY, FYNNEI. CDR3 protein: CASSAQGINQPQHF. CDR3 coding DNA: TGTGCCAGCAGTGCACAGGGGATCAATCAGCCCCAGCATTTT.

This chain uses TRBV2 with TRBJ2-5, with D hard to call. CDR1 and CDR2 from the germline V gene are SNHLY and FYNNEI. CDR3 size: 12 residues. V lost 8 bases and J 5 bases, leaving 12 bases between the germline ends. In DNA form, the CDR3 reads TGTGCCAGCGGTATGGTGGTGGAGACCCAGTACTTC. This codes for CASGMVVETQYF.

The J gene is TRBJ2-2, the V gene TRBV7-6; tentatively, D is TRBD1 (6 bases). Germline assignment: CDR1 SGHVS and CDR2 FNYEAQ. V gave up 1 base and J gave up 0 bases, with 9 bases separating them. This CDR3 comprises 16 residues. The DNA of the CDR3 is TGTGCCAGCAGCTTAGTTCAGGGGCCGAACACCGGGGAGCTGTTTTTT. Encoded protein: CASSLVQGPNTGELFF.

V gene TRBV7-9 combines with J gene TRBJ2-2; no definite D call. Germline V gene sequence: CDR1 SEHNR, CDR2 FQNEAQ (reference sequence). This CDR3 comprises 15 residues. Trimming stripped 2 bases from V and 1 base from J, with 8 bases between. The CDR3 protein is CASSLTSQNTGELFF. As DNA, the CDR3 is TGTGCCAGCAGCTTAACCAGCCAGAACACCGGGGAGCTGTTTTTT. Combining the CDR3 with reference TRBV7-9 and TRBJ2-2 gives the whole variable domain DTGVSQNPRHKITKRGQNVTFRCDPISEHNRLYWYRQTLGQGPEFLTYFQNEAQLEKSRLLSDRFSAERPKGSFSTLEIQRTEQGDSAMYLCASSLTSQNTGELFFGEGSRLTVL.

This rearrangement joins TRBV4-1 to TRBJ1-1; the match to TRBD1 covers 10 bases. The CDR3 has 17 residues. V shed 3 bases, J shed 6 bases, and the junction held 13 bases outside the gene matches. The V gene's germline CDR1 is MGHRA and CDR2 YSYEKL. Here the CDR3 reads CASSQVRQGAKTAEAFF. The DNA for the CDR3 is TGCGCCAGCAGCCAGGTCCGACAGGGGGCGAAAACGGCTGAAGCTTTCTTT.

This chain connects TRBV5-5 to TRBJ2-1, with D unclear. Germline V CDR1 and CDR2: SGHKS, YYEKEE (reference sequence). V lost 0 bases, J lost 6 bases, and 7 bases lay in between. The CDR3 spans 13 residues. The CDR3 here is CASSLVASNEQFF. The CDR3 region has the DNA TGTGCCAGCAGCTTGGTGGCATCCAATGAGCAGTTCTTC.

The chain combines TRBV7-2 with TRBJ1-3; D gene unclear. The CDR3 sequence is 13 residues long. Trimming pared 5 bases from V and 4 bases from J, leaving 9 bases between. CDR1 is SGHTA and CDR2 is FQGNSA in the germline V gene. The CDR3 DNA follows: TGTGCCAGCAGCGTTTTAAGGGGAAACACCATATATTTT. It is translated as CASSVLRGNTIYF. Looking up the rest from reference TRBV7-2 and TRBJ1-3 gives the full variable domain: GAGVSQSPSNKVTEKGKDVELRCDPISGHTALYWYRQSLGQGLEFLIYFQGNSAPDKSGLPSDRFSAERTGGSVSTLTIQRTQQEDSAVYLCASSVLRGNTIYFGEGSWLTVV.

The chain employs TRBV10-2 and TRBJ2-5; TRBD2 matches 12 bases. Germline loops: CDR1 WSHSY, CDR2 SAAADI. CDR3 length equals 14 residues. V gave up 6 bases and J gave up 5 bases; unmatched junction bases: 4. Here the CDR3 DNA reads TGCGCCAGCAGAACTAGCGGGGGGCGGGAGACCCAGTACTTC. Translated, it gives CASRTSGGRETQYF.

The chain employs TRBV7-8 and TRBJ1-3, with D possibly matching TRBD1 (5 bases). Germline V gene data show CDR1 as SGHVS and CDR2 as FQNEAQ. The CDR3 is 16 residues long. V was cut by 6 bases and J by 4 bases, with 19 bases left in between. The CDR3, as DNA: TGTGCCAGCAGTTCCGGGGCCCCCAACTCGGGAAACACCATATATTTT. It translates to CASSSGAPNSGNTIYF.

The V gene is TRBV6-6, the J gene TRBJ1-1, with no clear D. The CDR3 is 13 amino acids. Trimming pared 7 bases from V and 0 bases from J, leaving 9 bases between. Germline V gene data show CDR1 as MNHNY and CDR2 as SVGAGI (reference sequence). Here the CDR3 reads CASTLSMNTEAFF. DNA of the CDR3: TGTGCCAGCACCCTGTCGATGAACACTGAAGCTTTCTTT.

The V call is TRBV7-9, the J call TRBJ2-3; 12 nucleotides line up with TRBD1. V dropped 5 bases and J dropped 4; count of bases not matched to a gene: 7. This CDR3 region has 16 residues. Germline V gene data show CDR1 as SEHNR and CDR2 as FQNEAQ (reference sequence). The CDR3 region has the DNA TGTGCCAGCAGCCGACGGGACAGGGGGCTCCCAGATACGCAGTATTTT. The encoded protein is CASSRRDRGLPDTQYF.